Listed below are T cell receptor beta chains from one sample, sequenced in a study of cytomegalovirus exposure and HLA in healthy donors. Generated by immunoSEQ multiplex PCR, the TCRdb table keeps only in-frame clones and is missing some. The sample contains about 160,000 clones, roughly 80% of which appear only once. Sequenced input: PBMCs. The receptors derive from a male donor in good health and CMV-seronegative. Both conserved end residues are part of each CDR3. Fields, in order: clone size, D gene, V gene, J gene, CDR3 protein, CDR3 DNA. A D gene is named only where the DNA matches it firmly. Part of the rows lack a size; the others show once, few, many or a class for expanded clones.

few	TRBD2	TRBV4-2	TRBJ2-7	CASSQGSSGDYEQYF	TGTGCCAGCAGCCAAGGTTCTAGCGGAGACTACGAGCAGTACTTC
.	TRBD1	TRBV4-3	TRBJ1-5	CASSINRGGNQPQHF	TGCGCCAGCAGCATAAACAGGGGTGGCAATCAGCCCCAGCATTTT
.	.	TRBV29-1	TRBJ1-2	CSVEFGTGYGYTF	TGCAGCGTTGAATTCGGTACGGGCTATGGCTACACCTTC
.	TRBD1	TRBV5-4	TRBJ2-5	CASEPGQGQETQYF	TGTGCCAGCGAGCCGGGACAGGGCCAAGAGACCCAGTACTTC
.	TRBD1	TRBV2	TRBJ2-5	CASSQQGAGETQYF	TGTGCCAGCAGCCAACAGGGGGCCGGGGAGACCCAGTACTTC
.	.	TRBV7-3	TRBJ2-2	CASSLTDGHRNTGELFF	TGTGCCAGCAGCTTAACGGACGGACACAGGAACACCGGGGAGCTGTTTTTT
once	TRBD2	TRBV18	TRBJ2-5	CASSPTSGQETQYF	TGTGCCAGCTCACCTACTAGCGGCCAAGAGACCCAGTACTTC
.	TRBD2	TRBV7-9	TRBJ2-7	CASSRIGGASAEQYF	TGTGCCAGCTCCAGGATCGGGGGGGCAAGCGCCGAGCAGTACTTC
.	.	TRBV2	TRBJ2-5	CASSPRGQETQYF	TGTGCCAGCAGCCCCCGAGGGCAAGAGACCCAGTACTTC
.	.	TRBV27	TRBJ1-1	CASSLSGRAEAFF	TGTGCCAGCAGTTTATCGGGCCGAGCCGAAGCTTTCTTT
.	.	TRBV7-3	TRBJ1-4	CASSLMGGSNEKLFF	TGTGCCAGCAGCTTAATGGGGGGTTCGAATGAAAAACTGTTTTTT
.	TRBD1	TRBV27	TRBJ1-2	CASSSGTGSPYGYTF	TGTGCCAGCAGTTCCGGGACAGGGAGTCCCTATGGCTACACCTTC
.	TRBD1	TRBV7-9	TRBJ1-2	CASSPRDRAEGYTF	TGTGCCAGCAGCCCCCGGGACAGGGCTGAAGGCTACACCTTC
.	TRBD2	TRBV19	TRBJ2-3	CASNAREGTDTQYF	TGTGCCAGTAATGCGCGGGAGGGAACAGATACGCAGTATTTT
once	TRBD2	TRBV10-3	TRBJ2-3	CAISDRNSGGPAQYF	TGTGCCATCAGTGATCGTAATAGCGGGGGGCCTGCGCAGTATTTT
.	.	TRBV2	TRBJ1-2	CASSESRRTANYGYTF	TGTGCCAGCAGTGAAAGTAGGCGGACAGCTAACTATGGCTACACCTTC
.	TRBD1	TRBV7-3	TRBJ2-3	CASSLNRGGTDTQYF	TGTGCCAGCAGCTTAAACAGGGGTGGCACAGATACGCAGTATTTT
.	.	TRBV29-1	TRBJ1-2	CSVEEGTGDYGYTF	TGCAGCGTTGAAGAAGGAACAGGAGACTATGGCTACACCTTC
.	.	TRBV2	TRBJ2-7	CASSESRVFSSYEQYF	TGTGCCAGCAGTGAAAGTCGGGTTTTCAGCTCCTACGAGCAGTACTTC
once	.	TRBV7-9	TRBJ2-1	CASSPRATGGVYNEQFF	TGTGCCAGCAGCCCAAGGGCTACGGGGGGCGTATACAATGAGCAGTTCTTC
once	TRBD1	TRBV27	TRBJ1-3	CASSDRGPSGNTIYF	TGTGCCAGCAGCGACAGGGGGCCGTCTGGAAACACCATATATTTT
.	TRBD2	TRBV27	TRBJ2-3	CATGTSGRADTQYF	TGTGCCACTGGGACTAGCGGGAGGGCAGATACGCAGTATTTT
.	.	TRBV19	TRBJ1-1	CASSRGGGQLGAEAFF	TGTGCCAGTAGTCGAGGGGGTGGGCAACTGGGGGCTGAAGCTTTCTTT
.	.	TRBV28	TRBJ2-2	CASRSGLLNTGELFF	TGTGCCAGCAGGTCCGGACTCCTGAACACCGGGGAGCTGTTTTTT
.	.	TRBV7-9	TRBJ2-5	CASSLAQTQGGETQYF	TGTGCCAGCAGCTTAGCGCAAACGCAGGGTGGAGAGACCCAGTACTTC
.	.	TRBV12-5	TRBJ1-1	CASAGGLSNTEAFF	TGTGCTAGTGCCGGGGGACTCTCGAACACTGAAGCTTTCTTT
.	TRBD1	TRBV10-3	TRBJ2-1	CAISEGSWTGLSEQFF	TGTGCCATCAGTGAGGGTAGTTGGACAGGGTTAAGTGAGCAGTTCTTC
few	.	TRBV5-6	TRBJ2-1	CASSLKGSGLGFEEQFF	TGTGCCAGCAGCTTGAAGGGCTCCGGACTGGGCTTTGAGGAGCAGTTCTTC
.	TRBD1	TRBV7-9	TRBJ1-2	CASSLVGGGYGYTF	TGTGCCAGCAGCTTAGTAGGGGGCGGCTATGGCTACACCTTC
.	TRBD1	TRBV5-6	TRBJ1-5	CASSLNRGYGNQPQHF	TGTGCCAGCAGCTTGAACAGGGGGTATGGCAATCAGCCCCAGCATTTT
few	.	TRBV29-1	TRBJ2-3	CSVESGRTDTQYF	TGCAGCGTTGAGAGCGGCCGCACAGATACGCAGTATTTT
.	TRBD2	TRBV5-1	TRBJ2-5	CATSAGTRLIETQYF	TGCGCCACTTCGGCCGGGACTAGACTAATAGAGACCCAGTACTTC
.	.	TRBV4-2	TRBJ1-4	CASSQGHPNEKLFF	TGTGCCAGCAGCCAGGGACACCCGAATGAAAAACTGTTTTTT
.	.	TRBV28	TRBJ2-1	CASSSDSTDNEQFF	TGTGCCAGCAGTTCGGATAGCACTGACAATGAGCAGTTCTTC
.	.	TRBV7-8	TRBJ2-2	CASSFGTDTGELFF	TGTGCCAGCAGCTTCGGGACTGACACCGGGGAGCTGTTTTTT
.	.	TRBV7-2	TRBJ2-3	CASSLAGATDTQYF	TGTGCCAGCAGCTTAGCGGGGGCCACAGATACGCAGTATTTT
.	.	TRBV18	TRBJ1-2	CASSPPGNYGYTF	TGTGCCAGCTCACCGCCGGGGAACTATGGCTACACCTTC
.	.	TRBV2	TRBJ1-6	CASSDGRTWGSPLHF	TGTGCCAGCAGTGATGGAAGGACATGGGGTTCACCCCTCCACTTT
.	TRBD1	TRBV13	TRBJ2-5	CASSLWGQAQETQYF	TGTGCCAGCAGCTTATGGGGACAGGCACAAGAGACCCAGTACTTC
.	.	TRBV19	TRBJ1-1	CASSIPRGQGTRTEAFF	TGTGCCAGTAGTATACCCCGAGGGCAGGGGACAAGGACTGAAGCTTTCTTT
.	.	TRBV6-1	TRBJ2-1	CASSEGGGYNEQFF	TGTGCCAGCAGTGAAGGTGGCGGCTACAATGAGCAGTTCTTC
.	.	TRBV7-8	TRBJ1-1	CASSLPGQRIPTEAFF	TGTGCCAGCAGCTTACCGGGACAACGGATTCCCACTGAAGCTTTCTTT